The 13 T cell receptor beta chains given below trace back to one sample, sequenced in a study of beta chain features in type 1 diabetes. What was sequenced were expressed TCRB transcripts, since all of the isolated RNA had been reverse transcribed. Clones were read by immunoSEQ multiplex PCR, and TCRdb kept only the in-frame ones, dropping some. The data contain hundreds of thousands of clones, roughly 13% of them singletons. What was sequenced was naive CD4+ T cells from blood. These receptors were obtained from a man younger than 35 in good health.

This clone has just a few counts. CDR3 sequence (DNA): TGTGCCAGCAGCACCCTACCAGGGCGACAGTCAGATACGCAGTATTTT. As protein: CASSTLPGRQSDTQYF. The chain has TRBV14 and TRBJ2-3, with D perhaps matching TRBD1 (5 bases). The V gene lost 5 bases and the J gene lost 4 bases, with 19 bases spanning the gap. CDR3 length equals 16 residues. The germline V gene has CDR1 SGHDN and CDR2 FVKESK.

This clone was seen a few times. The chain combines TRBV19 with TRBJ1-1, with TRBD1 matching over 10 bases. Unmatched junction bases numbered 5, after V lost 7 bases and J lost 3 bases. CDR1 and CDR2 from the germline V gene are LNHDA and SQIVND (reference sequence). The CDR3 is made up of 14 amino acids. In DNA, the CDR3 is TGTGCCAGTACCTCAGGACAGGGGGACACTGAAGCTTTCTTT. Residues: CASTSGQGDTEAFF.

This rearrangement joins TRBV7-3 to TRBJ2-2; no definite D call. V was cut by 4 bases and J by 0 bases, with 3 bases left in between. This CDR3 has 13 residues. Germline assignment: CDR1 SGHTA and CDR2 FQGTGA. The CDR3 is CASSSTNTGELFF. CDR3 nucleotide sequence: TGTGCCAGCAGCTCAACGAACACCGGGGAGCTGTTTTTT.

This clone was recorded at least ten times. The gene calls are TRBV30 and TRBJ1-6, with D unclear. CDR3 length: 13 amino acids. Germline CDR1 is GTSNPN and CDR2 is SVGIG (reference sequence). Trimming removed 2 bases from V and 7 bases from J, with 9 bases in between. The CDR3 spells CAWSWQINSPLHF. In DNA, the CDR3 is TGTGCCTGGAGTTGGCAGATAAATTCACCCCTCCACTTT.

CDR3 in DNA: TGTGCCAGCAGTCCCCAAGCGGGGGCTAGCGGGGAGCTGTTTTTT. This encodes CASSPQAGASGELFF. The chain carries TRBV6-6 and TRBJ2-2; 8 bases fit TRBD2. This CDR3 region has 15 residues. CDR1 MNHNY and CDR2 SVGAGI come from the germline V gene (reference sequence). After removal of 5 bases from V and 7 bases from J, the junction contained 9 bases not matched to a gene.

This clone was picked up a small number of times. V is TRBV6-5 and J is TRBJ2-7; D gene ambiguous. This CDR3 spans 11 amino acids. CDR1 and CDR2 from the germline V gene are MNHEY and SVGAGI. V was shortened by 7 bases and J by 5 bases, with 9 bases between the two germline ends. The CDR3, as DNA: TGTGCCAGCAAACGGGTAGACGAGCAGTACTTC. Amino acids: CASKRVDEQYF.

The V and J genes are TRBV25-1 and TRBJ2-3, with D possibly TRBD1 on 5 matching bases. V lost 5 bases and J 8 bases, leaving 14 bases between the germline ends. The CDR3 is 13 residues long. In germline, CDR1 is MGHDK, CDR2 SYGVNS. The CDR3 DNA reads TGTGCCAGCAGTTCCAGGGTCTTGGGTACGCAGTATTTT. The encoded protein is CASSSRVLGTQYF.

This chain uses TRBV11-2 with TRBJ1-6; no clear D gene. Germline V gene lookup returns CDR1 SGHAT and CDR2 FQNNGV. This CDR3 is built from 13 residues. The germline V and J ends were trimmed by 7 bases and 14 bases, with 18 bases remaining between them. CDR3: CASTPPPKSALHF. The CDR3 DNA follows: TGTGCCAGCACCCCTCCCCCCAAATCGGCCCTCCACTTT.

A few counts support this clone. The chain carries TRBV7-9 and TRBJ1-6; maybe TRBD1 (5 bases). The germline V gene encodes CDR1 SEHNR and CDR2 FQNEAQ (reference sequence). V dropped 1 base and J dropped 7 bases, with 8 bases sitting between them. CDR3 size: 14 residues. CDR3 protein: CASSLGQLNSPLHF. DNA of the CDR3: TGTGCCAGCAGCTTAGGACAGCTGAATTCACCCCTCCACTTT. The full variable domain, in which reference TRBV7-9 and TRBJ1-6 provide the parts outside the CDR3, is DTGVSQNPRHKITKRGQNVTFRCDPISEHNRLYWYRQTLGQGPEFLTYFQNEAQLEKSRLLSDRFSAERPKGSFSTLEIQRTEQGDSAMYLCASSLGQLNSPLHFGNGTRLTVT.

V gene TRBV30 combines with J gene TRBJ2-1, with 9 positions matching TRBD2. The length of the CDR3 is 15 residues. CDR1 is GTSNPN and CDR2 is SVGIG in the germline V gene (reference sequence). Trimming at V came to 3 bases and at J to 4 bases, leaving 7 bases not matched to a gene. The CDR3 region is CAWRVLAGIYNEQFF. The CDR3, as DNA: TGTGCCTGGAGGGTCCTAGCGGGGATATACAATGAGCAGTTCTTC.

This clone was found many times. V is TRBV23-1 and J is TRBJ1-3; TRBD1 aligns across 7 bases. TRBV23-1 is an ORF; its function is uncertain. CDR3 length: 14 amino acids. The V and J ends lost 5 bases and 0 bases, in that order; junction bases with no gene match: 1. CDR3 residues: CASSGTDSGNTIYF. CDR3 DNA sequence: TGCGCCAGCAGTGGGACAGACTCTGGAAACACCATATATTTT.

This chain connects TRBV5-1 to TRBJ2-1; 11 nucleotides line up with TRBD2. The ends lost 4 bases at V and 6 bases at J; junction bases unmatched: 3. CDR3 size: 14 residues. Per germline, CDR1 SGHRS and CDR2 YFSETQ. The CDR3, as DNA: TGCGCCAGCAGCCTAGCGGGAGGAGGCAATGAGCAGTTCTTC. Its translation is CASSLAGGGNEQFF. The full variable domain, with the rest looked up from reference TRBV5-1 and TRBJ2-1, is KAGVTQTPRYLIKTRGQQVTLSCSPISGHRSVSWYQQTPGQGLQFLFEYFSETQRNKGNFPGRFSGRQFSNSRSEMNVSTLELGDSALYLCASSLAGGGNEQFFGPGTRLTVL.

This clone came up a few times. Written as DNA, the CDR3 is TGCGCCAGCTGGGGACAGACCCAAGAGACCCAGTACTTC. Amino acid sequence: CASWGQTQETQYF. The gene calls are TRBV5-1 and TRBJ2-5; 7 bases fit TRBD1. Germline V gene data show CDR1 as SGHRS and CDR2 as YFSETQ. This CDR3 has 13 amino acids. V gave up 7 bases and J gave up 1 base; unmatched junction bases: 4. Filled out from reference TRBV5-1 and TRBJ2-5, the complete variable domain reads KAGVTQTPRYLIKTRGQQVTLSCSPISGHRSVSWYQQTPGQGLQFLFEYFSETQRNKGNFPGRFSGRQFSNSRSEMNVSTLELGDSALYLCASWGQTQETQYFGPGTRLLVL.